The 7 T cell receptor beta chains listed next were all sequenced from one sample in a study of cytomegalovirus exposure and HLA in healthy donors. Assay used: immunoSEQ multiplex PCR; TCRdb lists only in-frame clones, some missing. This sample carries approximately 260,000 clones, 80% to 90% of them seen once, and the ten largest clones take 1%. Sequencing was done on a sample of PBMCs. The receptors stem from a woman younger than 35 in good health and CMV-seronegative.

This clone was detected only once. The chain joins TRBV7-9 to TRBJ2-7, with TRBD2 matching 11 bases. V shed 1 base, J shed 4 bases, and the junction held 6 bases outside the gene matches. The CDR3 covers 16 residues. CDR1 and CDR2 from the germline V gene are SEHNR and FQNEAQ (reference sequence). The CDR3 reads CASSLGTWTSGYEQYF. The CDR3 nucleotides are TGTGCCAGCAGCTTAGGGACCTGGACTAGCGGGTACGAGCAGTACTTC.

V is TRBV12-5 and J is TRBJ2-1; 8 bases fit TRBD2. The V gene end was trimmed by 5 bases and the J gene end by 0 bases; junction bases not matched to a gene: 6. CDR3 length equals 16 residues. CDR1 is LGHNT and CDR2 is FRNRAP in the germline V gene. The CDR3 loop reads CASGPRGGHSYNEQFF. CDR3 DNA sequence: TGTGCTAGTGGTCCCCGCGGGGGGCACTCCTACAATGAGCAGTTCTTC.

V and J are TRBV29-1 and TRBJ1-2, with D uncertain. CDR3 length equals 16 residues. Germline CDR1 SQVTM, CDR2 ANQGSEA. V was trimmed by 1 base and J by 0 bases, leaving 15 bases between them. CDR3 coding DNA: TGCAGCGTTGAAGGGGCGGGGATGGAAGCTAACTATGGCTACACCTTC. Translation: CSVEGAGMEANYGYTF.

The chain combines TRBV6-6 with TRBJ2-5; 10 bases match TRBD1. Trimming at V came to 2 bases and at J to 3 bases, leaving 3 bases not matched to a gene. The V gene's germline CDR1 is MNHNY and CDR2 SVGAGI (reference sequence). This CDR3 has 15 residues. The CDR3 DNA follows: TGTGCCAGCAGTTACGGCGGGACAGGGGAAGAGACCCAGTACTTC. Translating gives CASSYGGTGEETQYF.

V is TRBV28 and J is TRBJ2-4; weak D call: TRBD2 (5 bases). V was cut by 4 bases and J by 8 bases, with 21 bases left in between. Looked up from germline, CDR1 is MDHEN and CDR2 is SYDVKM. CDR3 length: 16 residues. DNA of the CDR3: TGTGCCAGCAGTTCCCAATTCTACCGGGAAAAAGACATTCAGTACTTC. Protein product: CASSSQFYREKDIQYF.

This rearrangement joins TRBV5-1 to TRBJ1-1; the match to TRBD1 covers 7 bases. Germline V gene sequence: CDR1 SGHRS, CDR2 YFSETQ. This CDR3 is 16 amino acids long. The junction had 11 bases not matched to a gene; V was cut back by 2 bases and J by 4 bases. CDR3 region: CASSLRTGLLFTEAFF. CDR3 sequence (DNA): TGCGCCAGCAGCTTAAGGACAGGCTTGCTTTTCACTGAAGCTTTCTTT.

The V and J genes are TRBV12-5 and TRBJ1-5; 10 bases agree with TRBD1. CDR1 is LGHNT and CDR2 is FRNRAP in the germline V gene. V shed 7 bases, J shed 7 bases, and the junction held 16 bases outside the gene matches. The CDR3 is made up of 17 amino acids. CDR3 DNA sequence: TGTGCTAGTGCCCTTATTTTCGGACAGGGGGAGTTACAGCCCCAGCATTTT. Translating it yields CASALIFGQGELQPQHF.